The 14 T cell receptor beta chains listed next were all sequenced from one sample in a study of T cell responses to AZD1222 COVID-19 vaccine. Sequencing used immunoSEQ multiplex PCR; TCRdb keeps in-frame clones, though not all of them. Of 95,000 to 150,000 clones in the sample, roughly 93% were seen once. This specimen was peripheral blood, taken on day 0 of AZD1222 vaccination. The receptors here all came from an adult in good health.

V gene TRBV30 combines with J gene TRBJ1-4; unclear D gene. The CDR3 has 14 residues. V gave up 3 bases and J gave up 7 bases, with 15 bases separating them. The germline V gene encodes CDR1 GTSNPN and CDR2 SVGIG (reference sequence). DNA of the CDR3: TGTGCCTGGAGGCCCCGCGGGTCTGGTGAAAAACTGTTTTTT. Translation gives CAWRPRGSGEKLFF.

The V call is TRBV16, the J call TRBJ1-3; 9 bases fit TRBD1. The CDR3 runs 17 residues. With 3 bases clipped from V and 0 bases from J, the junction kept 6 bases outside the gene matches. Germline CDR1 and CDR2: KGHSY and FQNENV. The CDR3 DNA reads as TGTGCCAGCAGCCAGGGGACAGGGCTCCTCTCTGGAAACACCATATATTTT. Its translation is CASSQGTGLLSGNTIYF.

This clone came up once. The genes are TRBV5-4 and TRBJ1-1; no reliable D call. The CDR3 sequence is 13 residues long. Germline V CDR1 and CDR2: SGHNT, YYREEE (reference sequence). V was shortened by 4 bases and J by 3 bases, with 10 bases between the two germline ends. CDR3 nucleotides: TGTGCCAGCAGCATCGGACCGGACACTGAAGCTTTCTTT. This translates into CASSIGPDTEAFF.

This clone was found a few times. This CDR3 reads CASTLTDRFPNQPQHF. CDR3 in DNA: TGTGCCAGTACCTTGACCGACAGGTTTCCCAATCAGCCCCAGCATTTT. The chain carries TRBV19 and TRBJ1-5; D perhaps matches TRBD1 (6 bases). The CDR3 consists of 16 residues. The germline CDR1 and CDR2 sequences are LNHDA and SQIVND (reference sequence). With 7 bases removed from V and 3 bases from J, the gap between germline ends came to 19 bases.

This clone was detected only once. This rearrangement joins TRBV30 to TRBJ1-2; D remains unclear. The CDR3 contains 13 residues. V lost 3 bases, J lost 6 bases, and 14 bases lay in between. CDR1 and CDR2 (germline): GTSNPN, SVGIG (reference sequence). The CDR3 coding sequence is TGTGCCTGGAGCGATGGGGTTGAGGATGGCTACACCTTC. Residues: CAWSDGVEDGYTF.

The CDR3 DNA is TGCGCCAGCAGTAACACGGCAGGGAACCCCCACGATGGCTACACCTTC. Its translation: CASSNTAGNPHDGYTF. The chain uses TRBV5-1 and TRBJ1-2; weak D call: TRBD1 (5 bases). Germline V gene lookup returns CDR1 SGHRS and CDR2 YFSETQ. V was trimmed by 5 bases and J by 6 bases, leaving 23 bases between them. This CDR3 is 16 amino acids long. Complete variable domain (other parts from reference TRBV5-1 and TRBJ1-2): KAGVTQTPRYLIKTRGQQVTLSCSPISGHRSVSWYQQTPGQGLQFLFEYFSETQRNKGNFPGRFSGRQFSNSRSEMNVSTLELGDSALYLCASSNTAGNPHDGYTFGSGTRLTVV.

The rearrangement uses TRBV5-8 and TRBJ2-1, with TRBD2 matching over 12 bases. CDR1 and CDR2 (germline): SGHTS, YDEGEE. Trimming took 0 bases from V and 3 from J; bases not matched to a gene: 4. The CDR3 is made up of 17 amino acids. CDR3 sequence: CASSLAPTSGGYNEQFF. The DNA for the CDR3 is TGTGCCAGCAGCTTGGCCCCGACTAGCGGGGGCTACAATGAGCAGTTCTTC.

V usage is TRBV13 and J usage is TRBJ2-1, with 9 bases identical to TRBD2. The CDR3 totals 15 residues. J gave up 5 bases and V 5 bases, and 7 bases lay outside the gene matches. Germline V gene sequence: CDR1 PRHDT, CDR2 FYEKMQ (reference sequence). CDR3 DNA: TGTGCCAGCAGCAGAACACTAGCGGGCCACAATGAGCAGTTCTTC. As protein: CASSRTLAGHNEQFF.

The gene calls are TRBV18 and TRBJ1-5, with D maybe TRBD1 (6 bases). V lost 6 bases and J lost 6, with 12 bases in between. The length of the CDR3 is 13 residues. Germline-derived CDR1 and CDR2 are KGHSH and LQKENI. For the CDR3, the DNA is TGTGCCAGCTCCCAGGGGCTAGTTCAGCCCCAGCATTTT. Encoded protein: CASSQGLVQPQHF.

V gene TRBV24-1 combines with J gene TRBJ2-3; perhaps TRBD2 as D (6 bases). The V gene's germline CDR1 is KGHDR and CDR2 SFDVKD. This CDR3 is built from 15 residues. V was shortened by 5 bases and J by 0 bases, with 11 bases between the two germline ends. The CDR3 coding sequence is TGTGCCACCAGTGGGGCGGGACTCAGCACAGATACGCAGTATTTT. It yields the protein CATSGAGLSTDTQYF.

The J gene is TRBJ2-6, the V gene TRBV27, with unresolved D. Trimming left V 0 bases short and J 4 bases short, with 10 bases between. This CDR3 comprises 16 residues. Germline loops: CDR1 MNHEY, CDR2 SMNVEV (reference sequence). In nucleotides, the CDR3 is TGTGCCAGCAGTTTATCCCGTGTGGGGGGGGCCAACGTCCTGACTTTC. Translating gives CASSLSRVGGANVLTF.

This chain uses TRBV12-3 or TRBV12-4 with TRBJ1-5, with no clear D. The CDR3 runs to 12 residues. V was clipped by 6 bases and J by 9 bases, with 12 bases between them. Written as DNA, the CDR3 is TGTGCCAGCAGCTCCTCGGCGGGGCCCCAGCATTTT. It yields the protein CASSSSAGPQHF.

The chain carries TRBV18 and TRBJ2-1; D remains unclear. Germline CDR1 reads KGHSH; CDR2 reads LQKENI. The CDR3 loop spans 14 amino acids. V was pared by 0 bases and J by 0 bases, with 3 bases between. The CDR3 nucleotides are TGTGCCAGCTCACCACCAGCCTCCTACAATGAGCAGTTCTTC. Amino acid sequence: CASSPPASYNEQFF. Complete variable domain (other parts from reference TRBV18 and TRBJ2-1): NAGVMQNPRHLVRRRGQEARLRCSPMKGHSHVYWYRQLPEEGLKFMVYLQKENIIDESGMPKERFSAEFPKEGPSILRIQQVVRGDSAAYFCASSPPASYNEQFFGPGTRLTVL.

The CDR3 region has the DNA TGTGCCAGCGGGGCCGCGAGCTCCTACAATGAGCAGTTCTTC. Translating gives CASGAASSYNEQFF. The chain couples TRBV2 to TRBJ2-1, with a tentative D call TRBD1 (5 bases). This CDR3 contains 14 residues. CDR1 and CDR2 from the germline V gene are SNHLY and FYNNEI. With 8 bases removed from V and 0 bases from J, the gap between germline ends came to 11 bases.